Presented here are 8 T cell receptor beta chains from one specimen sequenced in a study of T cell repertoires in cytomegalovirus infection (dated by TCRdb to between 2017 and 2020). The sequencer listed for this sample is Illumina HiSeq 1500. Using fastp trimming at Q25 and MiXCR clonotype assembly, TCRdb reanalyzed the public sequencing data and kept in-frame beta chains. Rows merge per CDR3 protein into single entries with the most common DNA and genes. This sample holds roughly 630,000 distinct CDR3 sequences; 24% were observed only once. The leading ten clones occupy less than 9.5% of the sample. Sequencing was done on a sample of CD8+ T cells from PBMCs. The receptor source for this set is a human donor in good health (CMV status not recorded). Some clones in this sample may be carry-over from other donors' samples.

CDR3 DNA sequence: TGCAGTGCTAGAGATCATACAGGTAGCTACGAGCAGTACGTC. Its protein product is CSARDHTGSYEQYV. The V call is TRBV20-1, the J call TRBJ2-7, with D tentatively TRBD1 (5 bases). With 0 bases removed from V and 3 bases from J, the gap between germline ends came to 12 bases. The germline CDR1 and CDR2 sequences are DFQATT and SNEGSKA (reference sequence). This CDR3 comprises 14 residues.

This clonotype turned up a few times. The rearrangement joins TRBV14 to TRBJ1-2; a possible D gene is TRBD1 (5 bases). The CDR3 length is 12 residues. The germline V and J ends were trimmed by 3 bases and 7 bases, with 9 bases remaining between them. CDR1 is SGHDN, CDR2 FVKESK, per germline. CDR3 protein: CASSHPGGGYTF. The CDR3 DNA is TGTGCCAGCAGCCATCCCGGGGGTGGCTACACCTTC.

This clonotype was recorded only once. The CDR3 spells CANTSGITYEQYV. The CDR3 bases are TGTGCCAACACCTCCGGGATAACCTACGAGCAGTACGTC. The chain uses TRBV28 and TRBJ2-7; tentative D call: TRBD2 (5 bases). The CDR3 is 13 amino acids. The V gene's germline CDR1 is MDHEN and CDR2 SYDVKM. V was trimmed by 10 bases and J by 2 bases, leaving 15 bases between them.

CDR3 DNA sequence: TGTGCCAGTAAGACCGGGGCCCCAAGCTCCTACGAGCAGTACGTC. It codes for CASKTGAPSSYEQYV. The chain has TRBV19 and TRBJ2-7; D might be TRBD1 or TRBD2, each matching 5 bases. The CDR3 has 15 residues. Germline CDR1 reads LNHDA; CDR2 reads SQIVND (reference sequence). Trimming took 7 bases from V and 0 from J, leaving 16 bases between them.

V and J are TRBV6-2 or TRBV6-3 and TRBJ2-1; the D gene is possibly TRBD2 (6 bases). Trimming took off 2 bases at V and 9 bases at J, with 14 bases between the two ends. Germline CDR1 reads MNHEY; CDR2 reads SVGEGT. This CDR3 spans 14 amino acids. The CDR3 spells CASSYPGAASEQFF. In nucleotides, the CDR3 is TGTGCCAGCAGTTACCCGGGAGCGGCGAGTGAGCAGTTCTTC.

This clonotype was picked up many times. This chain connects TRBV12-3 or TRBV12-4 to TRBJ2-5; 11 bases match TRBD1. The V gene end was trimmed by 6 bases and the J gene end by 4 bases; junction bases not matched to a gene: 7. The CDR3 is made up of 15 amino acids. In DNA, the CDR3 is TGTGCCAGCAGCCGTGGACAGGGGGCGAGAGAGACCCAGTACTTC. It yields the protein CASSRGQGARETQYF.

The V and J genes are TRBV6-2 or TRBV6-3 and TRBJ2-6; D not resolved. In germline, CDR1 is MNHEY, CDR2 SVGEGT. The CDR3 has 18 residues. V lost 6 bases to trimming and J lost 0 bases, with 18 bases between them. CDR3 nucleotides: TGTGCCAGCAGCCACGTAGGGCGGATTCGCTCTGGGGCCAACGTCCTGACTTTC. It translates to CASSHVGRIRSGANVLTF.

In its sample, this clonotype was seen many times. V and J are TRBV7-8 and TRBJ2-5; no clear D. The ends were cut back, 4 bases at V and 5 bases at J, with 5 bases in the middle. The CDR3 spans 11 residues. Germline CDR1 is SGHVS and CDR2 is FQNEAQ. DNA of the CDR3: TGTGCCAGCAGCTGGAAGGAGACCCAGTACTTC. It encodes CASSWKETQYF.